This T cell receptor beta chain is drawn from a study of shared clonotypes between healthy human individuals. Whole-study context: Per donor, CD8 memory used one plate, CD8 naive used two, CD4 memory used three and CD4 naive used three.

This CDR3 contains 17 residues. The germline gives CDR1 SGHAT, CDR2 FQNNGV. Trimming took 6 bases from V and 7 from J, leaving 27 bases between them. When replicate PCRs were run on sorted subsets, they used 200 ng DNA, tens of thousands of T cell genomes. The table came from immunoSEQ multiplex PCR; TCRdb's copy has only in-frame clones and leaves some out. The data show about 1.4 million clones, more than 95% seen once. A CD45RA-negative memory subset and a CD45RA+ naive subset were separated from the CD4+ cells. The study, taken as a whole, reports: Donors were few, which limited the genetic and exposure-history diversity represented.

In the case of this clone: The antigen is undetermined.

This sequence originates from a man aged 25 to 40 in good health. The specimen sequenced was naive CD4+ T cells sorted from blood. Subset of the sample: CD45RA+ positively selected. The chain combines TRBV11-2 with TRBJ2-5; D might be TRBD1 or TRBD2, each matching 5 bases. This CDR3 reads CASSSSRPGRWMGTQYF. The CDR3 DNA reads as TGTGCCAGCAGTTCTTCACGCCCGGGACGGTGGATGGGGACCCAGTACTTC. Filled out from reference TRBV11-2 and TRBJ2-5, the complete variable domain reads EAGVAQSPRYKIIEKRQSVAFWCNPISGHATLYWYQQILGQGPKLLIQFQNNGVVDDSQLPKDRFSAERLKGVDSTLKIQPAKLEDSAVYLCASSSSRPGRWMGTQYFGPGTRLLVL.